The 19 T cell receptor beta chains below all came from one sample that was sequenced in a study of cytomegalovirus exposure and HLA in healthy donors. The PCR ran on 60 Vbeta and 13 Jbeta primers. TCRdb's copy holds only in-frame clones and misses some; the assay was immunoSEQ multiplex PCR. The sample contains 90,000 to 130,000 clones, around 80% of which appear only once. What was sequenced was PBMCs. These receptors were obtained from a young man in good health and CMV-seropositive.

This clone was counted only a few times. The V and J genes are TRBV30 and TRBJ2-6; 9 bases match TRBD1. CDR3 length: 13 residues. Germline V lookup: CDR1 GTSNPN, CDR2 SVGIG (reference sequence). J gave up 2 bases and V 8 bases, and 1 base lay outside the gene matches. CDR3 region: CARDRAGANVLTF. The DNA of the CDR3 is TGTGCCCGGGACAGGGCTGGGGCCAACGTCCTGACTTTC.

As for this clone: The junction differs from germline at one of its ends, possibly a read error. The chain carries TRBV7-9 and TRBJ1-6; D is ambiguous. Germline CDR1 and CDR2: SEHNR and FQNEAQ (reference sequence). The CDR3 extends over 12 amino acids. The CDR3 protein is CSSSLARSPLHF. The CDR3 DNA is TGTTCCAGCAGCTTAGCGCGGTCACCCCTCCACTTT.

The gene calls are TRBV19 and TRBJ1-6; D is uncertain. The CDR3 loop spans 14 amino acids. The V gene lost 8 bases and the J gene lost 7 bases, with 15 bases spanning the gap. Germline CDR1 reads LNHDA; CDR2 reads SQIVND (reference sequence). CDR3 amino acids: CASGPPGKNSPLHF. The DNA for the CDR3 is TGTGCCAGTGGGCCCCCGGGGAAAAATTCACCCCTCCACTTT.

V gene TRBV27 combines with J gene TRBJ1-2; possible D gene TRBD1, 6 bases. In germline, CDR1 is MNHEY, CDR2 SMNVEV (reference sequence). The CDR3 is made up of 15 amino acids. V lost 0 bases, J lost 7 bases, and 15 bases lay in between. The DNA of the CDR3 is TGTGCCAGCAGTTTATCGACAGCAGGGGTGGGTGGCTACACCTTC. As protein: CASSLSTAGVGGYTF.

The rearrangement links TRBV19 to TRBJ2-7; 10 bases are shared with TRBD1. Germline V gives CDR1 LNHDA, CDR2 SQIVND (reference sequence). V gave up 5 bases and J gave up 5 bases; unmatched junction bases: 6. The CDR3 totals 14 residues. Here the CDR3 reads CASSLGQGVNEQYF. CDR3 coding DNA: TGTGCCAGTAGTTTAGGACAGGGGGTGAACGAGCAGTACTTC.

This chain connects TRBV19 to TRBJ1-2; 9 bases are shared with TRBD1. V lost 6 bases to trimming and J lost 5 bases; unmatched junction nucleotides: 7. CDR3 size: 14 residues. The germline V gene has CDR1 LNHDA and CDR2 SQIVND (reference sequence). The CDR3 DNA reads as TGTGCCAGTAGCCCAGGGACAGGGCCTTATGGCTACACCTTC. Protein product: CASSPGTGPYGYTF.

For this clone: The same CDR3 also results from other DNA sequences found in this sample. V is TRBV2 and J is TRBJ2-3, with TRBD2 identical over 8 bases. Germline assignment: CDR1 SNHLY and CDR2 FYNNEI. The CDR3 is 14 residues long. V lost 5 bases and J lost 1; bases outside the gene matches: 2. This chain's CDR3 is CASSRRGGTDTQYF. The CDR3 bases are TGTGCCAGCAGTCGGCGGGGGGGCACAGATACGCAGTATTTT. Using reference TRBV2 and TRBJ2-3 for the parts outside the CDR3, the full variable domain is EPEVTQTPSHQVTQMGQEVILRCVPISNHLYFYWYRQILGQKVEFLVSFYNNEISEKSEIFDDQFSVERPDGSNFTLKIRSTKLEDSAMYFCASSRRGGTDTQYFGPGTRLTVL.

V is TRBV10-3 and J is TRBJ2-7, with 8 bases fitting TRBD1. The CDR3 runs to 15 residues. The germline V gene has CDR1 ENHRY and CDR2 SYGVKD. V trimming: 10 bases; J trimming: 2 bases; junction bases outside the gene matches: 13. The CDR3: CATQTGQDSPYEQYF. For the CDR3, the DNA is TGTGCCACCCAAACGGGACAGGACTCTCCCTACGAGCAGTACTTC.

The chain recombines TRBV25-1 with TRBJ2-3; 7 bases are shared with TRBD2. J was trimmed by 0 bases and V by 1 base; bases with no gene match: 4. Per germline, CDR1 MGHDK and CDR2 SYGVNS. This CDR3 is 16 amino acids long. The CDR3 DNA sequence: TGTGCCAGCAGTGAATTGGGGGGGGTTAGCACAGATACGCAGTATTTT. This codes for CASSELGGVSTDTQYF. Filled out from reference TRBV25-1 and TRBJ2-3, the complete variable domain reads EADIYQTPRYLVIGTGKKITLECSQTMGHDKMYWYQQDPGMELHLIHYSYGVNSTEKGDLSSESTVSRIRTEHFPLTLESARPSHTSQYLCASSELGGVSTDTQYFGPGTRLTVL.

This chain uses TRBV10-3 with TRBJ2-6; D remains unclear. The V and J ends lost 3 bases and 1 base respectively, with 7 bases between them. Looked up from germline, CDR1 is ENHRY and CDR2 is SYGVKD. The CDR3 is 15 residues long. This chain's CDR3 is CAISESVSGANVLTF. The CDR3 DNA reads TGTGCCATCAGTGAATCCGTATCTGGGGCCAACGTCCTGACTTTC.

The chain carries TRBV27 and TRBJ1-2; tentatively, D is TRBD1 (5 bases). The germline V gene encodes CDR1 MNHEY and CDR2 SMNVEV (reference sequence). This CDR3 spans 14 amino acids. V was shortened by 6 bases and J by 4 bases, with 15 bases between the two germline ends. The CDR3 sequence is CASSHAGPLYGYTF. The CDR3, as DNA: TGTGCCAGCAGCCATGCAGGGCCCCTCTATGGCTACACCTTC.

The gene calls are TRBV19 and TRBJ2-1; D may be TRBD2 (5 bases). Germline loops: CDR1 LNHDA, CDR2 SQIVND (reference sequence). V lost 5 bases to trimming and J lost 4 bases, with 12 bases between them. CDR3 length: 14 residues. The CDR3, as DNA: TGTGCCAGTAGTGAGGGTGATGAATACAATGAGCAGTTCTTC. Protein: CASSEGDEYNEQFF.

J is TRBJ1-6 and V is TRBV27; tentatively, D is TRBD1 (6 bases). V dropped 6 bases and J dropped 9 bases, with 21 bases sitting between them. Germline V gene lookup returns CDR1 MNHEY and CDR2 SMNVEV (reference sequence). This CDR3 comprises 16 residues. The CDR3 nucleotides are TGTGCCAGCAGCCCTTTAGGAGGACAGCGAGGTTCACCCCTCCACTTT. It codes for CASSPLGGQRGSPLHF.

This clone was detected a few times. CDR3 coding DNA: TGTGCCAGCAGTTATCGTCAGGGGATCAACACCGGGGAGCTGTTTTTT. It codes for CASSYRQGINTGELFF. The gene calls are TRBV27 and TRBJ2-2, with a possible D match to TRBD1 (6 bases). Trimming shortened V by 4 bases and J by 2 bases, and 14 bases separated the two germline ends. The CDR3 is 16 amino acids. Germline V lookup: CDR1 MNHEY, CDR2 SMNVEV (reference sequence).

Concerning this clone: The sample contains more than one DNA sequence encoding this CDR3. The V gene is TRBV7-8, the J gene TRBJ2-5, with a possible D match to TRBD1 (6 bases). Germline loops: CDR1 SGHVS, CDR2 FQNEAQ. The CDR3 contains 15 residues. The V and J ends lost 5 bases and 2 bases respectively, with 15 bases between them. CDR3 DNA sequence: TGTGCCAGCAGCCCACGTCGGACAGTACAAGAGACCCAGTACTTC. It yields the protein CASSPRRTVQETQYF. Full variable domain (remainder filled in from reference TRBV7-8 and TRBJ2-5): GAGVSQSPRYKVAKRGQDVALRCDPISGHVSLFWYQQALGQGPEFLTYFQNEAQLDKSGLPSDRFFAERPEGSVSTLKIQRTQQEDSAVYLCASSPRRTVQETQYFGPGTRLLVL.

This chain's CDR3 is CASSPPSWDTQYF. The CDR3 coding sequence is TGTGCCAGCTCACCACCTAGCTGGGATACGCAGTATTTT. This sequence joins TRBV18 and TRBJ2-3; D uncertain. The V gene's germline CDR1 is KGHSH and CDR2 LQKENI. Trimming removed 0 bases at V and 6 bases at J, with 7 bases between. The CDR3 is made up of 13 amino acids. Variable domain in full (rest from reference TRBV18 and TRBJ2-3): NAGVMQNPRHLVRRRGQEARLRCSPMKGHSHVYWYRQLPEEGLKFMVYLQKENIIDESGMPKERFSAEFPKEGPSILRIQQVVRGDSAAYFCASSPPSWDTQYFGPGTRLTVL.

The chain employs TRBV4-1 and TRBJ1-2; 7 positions agree with TRBD1. The V and J ends lost 3 bases and 4 bases, in that order; junction bases with no gene match: 5. Germline CDR1 reads MGHRA; CDR2 reads YSYEKL. The CDR3 totals 14 residues. The CDR3 loop reads CASSHSGQIYGYTF. The CDR3 nucleotides read TGCGCCAGCAGCCATTCGGGACAGATCTATGGCTACACCTTC.

This clone has just one count. This CDR3 is CASSFGGGLTEQFF. CDR3 coding DNA: TGTGCCAGCAGCTTTGGGGGCGGCCTGACTGAGCAGTTCTTC. The gene calls are TRBV7-7 and TRBJ2-1; D is possibly TRBD1 (6 bases). Between the trimmed V and J ends, which lost 3 bases and 9 bases, there was a span of 15 bases. This CDR3 spans 14 amino acids. Germline CDR1 is SSHAT and CDR2 is FNYEAQ (reference sequence).

The rearrangement uses TRBV5-6 and TRBJ2-2; 14 bases agree with TRBD2. CDR3 length equals 19 residues. J gave up 1 base and V 4 bases, and 9 bases lay outside the gene matches. Per the germline V gene, CDR1 is SGHDT and CDR2 is YYEEEE. Written as DNA, the CDR3 is TGTGCCAGCAGCCCCTGGAGACTAGCGGGGGGGCTGAACACCGGGGAGCTGTTTTTT. It is translated as CASSPWRLAGGLNTGELFF. Full variable domain (outside the CDR3, taken from reference TRBV5-6 and TRBJ2-2): DAGVTQSPTHLIKTRGQQVTLRCSPKSGHDTVSWYQQALGQGPQFIFQYYEEEERQRGNFPDRFSGHQFPNYSSELNVNALLLGDSALYLCASSPWRLAGGLNTGELFFGEGSRLTVL.